This paragraph reports one TCR beta chain. V lost 0 bases, J lost 0 bases, and 13 bases lay in between. This CDR3 comprises 17 residues. Germline V CDR1 and CDR2: MGHRA, YSYEKL. The sample belongs to a study of technical replicates of blood from a few donors. Only in-frame clones appear in the TCRdb table, and some are missing; sequencing was by immunoSEQ multiplex PCR. The sample records approximately 80,000 clones, roughly nine tenths being singletons. This chain connects TRBV4-1 to TRBJ2-3, with D possibly TRBD2 on 7 matching bases. Sequences were obtained from T cells isolated from PBMCs. This TCR came from a human donor in good health. CDR3 residues: CASSQDWAGASTDTQYF. The CDR3 DNA follows: TGCGCCAGCAGCCAAGATTGGGCGGGGGCCAGCACAGATACGCAGTATTTT.